This T cell receptor (beta chain) came from a study of cytomegalovirus exposure and HLA in healthy donors. In regard to this clone: Its matching antigen is unknown.

The V gene's germline CDR1 is SNHLY and CDR2 FYNNEI. V was pared by 10 bases and J by 7 bases, with 5 bases of the junction left unmatched. This CDR3 has 14 residues. This PCR relied on a set of 60 Vbeta primers and 13 Jbeta primers. The protocol was immunoSEQ multiplex PCR, while the TCRdb copy is restricted to in-frame clones and leaves out a portion. The top ten hold 1.8% of the sample, which has 95,000 to 100,000 clones, under 80% seen once. The study, taken as a whole, reports: Presence/absence analyses assumed roughly uniform sequencing depth across donors.

The chain employs TRBV2 and TRBJ2-1; 15 bases align to TRBD2. The sequenced sample was PBMCs. The clonotype was recovered from a male donor in good health and CMV-seronegative. CDR3 coding DNA: TGTGCCAACCAGGGACTAGCGGGAGGTAATGAGCAGTTCTTC. Its translation is CANQGLAGGNEQFF.